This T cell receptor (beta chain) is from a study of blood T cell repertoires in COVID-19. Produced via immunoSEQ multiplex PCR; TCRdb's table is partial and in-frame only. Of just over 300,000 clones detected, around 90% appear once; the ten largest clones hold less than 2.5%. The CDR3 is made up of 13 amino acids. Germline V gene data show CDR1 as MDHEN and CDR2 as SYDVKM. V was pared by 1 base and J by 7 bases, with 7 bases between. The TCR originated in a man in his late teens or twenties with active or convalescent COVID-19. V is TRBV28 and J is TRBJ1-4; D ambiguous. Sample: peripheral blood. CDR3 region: CASSLSTSEKLFF. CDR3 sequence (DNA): TGTGCCAGCAGTTTATCGACATCTGAAAAACTGTTTTTT.